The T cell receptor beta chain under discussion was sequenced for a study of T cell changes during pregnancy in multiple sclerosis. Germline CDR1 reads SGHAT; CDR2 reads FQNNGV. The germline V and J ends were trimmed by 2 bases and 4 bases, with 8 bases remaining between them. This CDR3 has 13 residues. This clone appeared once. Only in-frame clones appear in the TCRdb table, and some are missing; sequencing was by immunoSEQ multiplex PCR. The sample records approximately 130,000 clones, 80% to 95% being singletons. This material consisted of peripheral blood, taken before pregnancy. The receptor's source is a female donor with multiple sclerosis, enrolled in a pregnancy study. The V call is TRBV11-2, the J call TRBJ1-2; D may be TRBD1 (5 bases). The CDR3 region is CASSLRGGYGYTF. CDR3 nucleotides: TGTGCCAGCAGCTTAAGGGGTGGCTATGGCTACACCTTC. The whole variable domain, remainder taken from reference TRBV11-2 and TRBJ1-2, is EAGVAQSPRYKIIEKRQSVAFWCNPISGHATLYWYQQILGQGPKLLIQFQNNGVVDDSQLPKDRFSAERLKGVDSTLKIQPAKLEDSAVYLCASSLRGGYGYTFGSGTRLTVV.